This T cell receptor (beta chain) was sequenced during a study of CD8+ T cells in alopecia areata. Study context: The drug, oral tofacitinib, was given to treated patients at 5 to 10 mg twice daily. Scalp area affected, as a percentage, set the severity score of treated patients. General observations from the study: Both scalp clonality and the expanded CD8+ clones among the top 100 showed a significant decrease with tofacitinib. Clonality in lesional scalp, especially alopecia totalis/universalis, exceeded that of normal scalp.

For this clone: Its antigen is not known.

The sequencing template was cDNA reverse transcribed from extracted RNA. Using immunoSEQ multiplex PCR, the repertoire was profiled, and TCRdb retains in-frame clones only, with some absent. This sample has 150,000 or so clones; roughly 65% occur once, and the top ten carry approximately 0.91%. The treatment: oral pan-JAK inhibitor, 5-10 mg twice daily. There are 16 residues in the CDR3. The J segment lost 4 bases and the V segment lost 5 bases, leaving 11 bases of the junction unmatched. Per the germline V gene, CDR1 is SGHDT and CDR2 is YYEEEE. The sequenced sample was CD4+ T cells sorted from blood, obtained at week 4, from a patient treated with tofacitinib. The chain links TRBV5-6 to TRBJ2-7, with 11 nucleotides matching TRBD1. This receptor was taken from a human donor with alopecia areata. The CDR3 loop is CASRKGWTGGKYEQYF. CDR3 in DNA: TGTGCCAGCAGGAAGGGTTGGACAGGGGGCAAGTACGAGCAGTACTTC.